This T cell receptor (beta chain) was obtained from a study of PD-1 blockade in classical Hodgkin lymphoma. Assay: immunoSEQ multiplex PCR; the TCRdb copy retains only in-frame clones and omits some. The sample lists under 40,000 clones, over 75% occurring once. The CDR3 length is 15 residues. The germline CDR1 and CDR2 sequences are MNHNS and SASEGT. Between the trimmed V and J ends, which lost 1 base and 7 bases, there was a span of 13 bases. Documented time point: cycle 4 day 1 (C4D1), after 6 weeks of nivolumab. After autologous stem cell transplantation all patients relapsed, and prior brentuximab vedotin exposure differed between cohorts. Study-level points and caveats: CD4+ TCR diversity rose significantly by C4D1, and CD8+ TCR diversity did not. In newly diagnosed patients, baseline TCR diversity was reportedly below that of healthy donors.

Turning to this clone: The antigen remains unidentified.

Specimen: peripheral blood mononuclear cells (PBMCs), collected before the fourth cycle of nivolumab. The chain uses TRBV6-1 and TRBJ1-4, with D hard to call. The sequence was obtained from a human donor with classical Hodgkin lymphoma. CDR3 residues: CASSEGPIPSEKLFF. CDR3 bases: TGTGCCAGCAGTGAAGGACCGATTCCCAGTGAAAAACTGTTTTTT.